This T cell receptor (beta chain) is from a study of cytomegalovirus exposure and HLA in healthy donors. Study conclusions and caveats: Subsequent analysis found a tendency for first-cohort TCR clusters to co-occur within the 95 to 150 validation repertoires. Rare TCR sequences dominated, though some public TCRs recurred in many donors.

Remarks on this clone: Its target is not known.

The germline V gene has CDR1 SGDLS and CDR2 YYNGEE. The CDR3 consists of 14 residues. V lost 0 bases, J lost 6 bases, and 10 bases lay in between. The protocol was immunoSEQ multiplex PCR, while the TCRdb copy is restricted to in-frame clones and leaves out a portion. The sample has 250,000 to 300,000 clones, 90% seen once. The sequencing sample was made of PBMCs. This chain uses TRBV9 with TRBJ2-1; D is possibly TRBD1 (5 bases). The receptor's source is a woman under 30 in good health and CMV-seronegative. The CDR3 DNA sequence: TGTGCCAGCAGCGTAGAACAGGATCGCAATGAGCAGTTCTTC. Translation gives CASSVEQDRNEQFF.